The 8 T cell receptor beta chains listed next were all sequenced from one sample in a study of Graves' ophthalmopathy and Graves' hyperthyroidism. RNA transcripts were the template, and TCR beta CDR3 regions were amplified from them. First-round RT-PCR with HTBI primers preceded a second-round multiplex PCR. TCRdb analysed the multiplex PCR reads with MiXCR anew, one entry per CDR3 protein. Here the sample spans some 410,000 distinct CDR3 sequences, 20% to 25% being singletons. Sequenced: peripheral blood. The receptor source for this set is a woman aged 18-29 years with stable Graves' hyperthyroidism.

This clonotype appeared many times. This sequence joins TRBV24-1 and TRBJ2-2; TRBD2 aligns across 7 bases. The CDR3 is 14 amino acids. V trimming: 4 bases; J trimming: 5 bases; junction bases outside the gene matches: 3. Germline CDR1 reads KGHDR; CDR2 reads SFDVKD. The CDR3 protein is CATSDPGGTGELFF. The CDR3 nucleotides are TGTGCCACCAGTGACCCCGGGGGGACCGGGGAGCTGTTTTTT.

The V gene is TRBV28, the J gene TRBJ1-1; TRBD1 matches at 8 bases. The CDR3 consists of 18 residues. CDR1 and CDR2 (germline): MDHEN, SYDVKM. Trimming removed 5 bases from V and 0 bases from J; junction bases left unmatched: 14. The CDR3 sequence is CASSPFAPGGDLNTEAFF. DNA of the CDR3: TGTGCCAGCAGTCCCTTTGCTCCAGGGGGCGATCTGAACACTGAAGCTTTCTTT. Full variable domain (outside the CDR3, taken from reference TRBV28 and TRBJ1-1): DVKVTQSSRYLVKRTGEKVFLECVQDMDHENMFWYRQDPGLGLRLIYFSYDVKMKEKGDIPEGYSVSREKKERFSLILESASTNQTSMYLCASSPFAPGGDLNTEAFFGQGTRLTVV.

This clonotype was detected many times. The chain carries TRBV2 and TRBJ1-2; unclear D gene. The CDR3 consists of 12 residues. Germline-derived CDR1 and CDR2 are SNHLY and FYNNEI. With 6 bases removed from V and 4 bases from J, the gap between germline ends came to 9 bases. CDR3 nucleotide sequence: TGTGCCAGCAGGGAGGACTCCTATGGCTACACCTTC. It is translated as CASREDSYGYTF.

This clonotype was observed many times. V usage is TRBV10-3 and J usage is TRBJ2-7; 11 nucleotides line up with TRBD2. CDR1 ENHRY and CDR2 SYGVKD come from the germline V gene. CDR3 length: 15 residues. V lost 6 bases, J lost 3 bases, and 7 bases stayed unmatched. CDR3 protein: CAIRRLAGSHYEQYF. The CDR3, as DNA: TGTGCCATCAGGAGACTAGCGGGATCTCACTACGAGCAGTACTTC.

This clonotype was detected ten times or more. CDR3 in amino acids: CASKGQGATGELFF. The CDR3 bases are TGTGCCAGTAAGGGACAGGGGGCGACCGGGGAGCTGTTTTTT. The chain couples TRBV19 to TRBJ2-2, with 12 bases lining up with TRBD1. With 7 bases clipped from V and 5 bases from J, the junction kept 2 bases outside the gene matches. The germline V gene has CDR1 LNHDA and CDR2 SQIVND (reference sequence). The CDR3 length is 14 residues. Filled out from reference TRBV19 and TRBJ2-2, the complete variable domain reads DGGITQSPKYLFRKEGQNVTLSCEQNLNHDAMYWYRQDPGQGLRLIYYSQIVNDFQKGDIAEGYSVSREKKESFPLTVTSAQKNPTAFYLCASKGQGATGELFFGEGSRLTVL.

This clonotype was recorded many times. CDR3 in DNA: TGTGCCAGCAGCACAAGGACAGGAGAGGGTTACGAGCAGTACTTC. Its translation: CASSTRTGEGYEQYF. V usage is TRBV7-8 and J usage is TRBJ2-7, with 7 bases identical to TRBD1. Germline lookup yields CDR1 SGHVS and CDR2 FQNEAQ. The CDR3 runs to 15 residues. V shed 5 bases and J 4 bases; nucleotides not matched to a gene: 11. Drawing the rest from reference TRBV7-8 and TRBJ2-7, the complete variable domain is GAGVSQSPRYKVAKRGQDVALRCDPISGHVSLFWYQQALGQGPEFLTYFQNEAQLDKSGLPSDRFFAERPEGSVSTLKIQRTQQEDSAVYLCASSTRTGEGYEQYFGPGTRLTVT.

This clonotype was seen a handful of times. A much larger clonotype is one base distant, so this may be a read error. This chain links TRBV12-3 or TRBV12-4 with TRBJ2-5, with D maybe TRBD2 (6 bases). This CDR3 region has 15 residues. This CDR3 reads CASSLSGSQGKTRYF. In DNA, the CDR3 is TGTGCCAGCAGCCTCTCCGGGAGCCAAGGAAAGACCCGGTACTTC.

The rearrangement joins TRBV15 to TRBJ1-5; D not certain. The CDR3 runs to 13 residues. Germline CDR1 reads LNHNV; CDR2 reads YYDKDF (reference sequence). V was clipped by 3 bases and J by 3 bases, with 6 bases between them. The CDR3 coding sequence is TGTGCCACCAGCAGGGGTACCAATCAGCCCCAGCATTTT. Translated: CATSRGTNQPQHF.